This T cell receptor beta chain was sequenced during a study of blood T cells in healthy people across ages. Study results and limitations: The long-lived group displayed more naive CD4+ cells, plus higher diversity, than the aged donors did.

This clonotype was seen a few times. Its matching antigen is unknown. With a J-beta primer mix and a sample-barcoded 5' primer, a second PCR ran about 7 to 11 cycles. From the 5' RACE reads, TCRdb called clonotypes with MiXCR, one entry per CDR3 protein. The sample consists of around 500,000 distinct CDR3 sequences, roughly a quarter of them appearing once. The CDR3 contains 13 residues. Germline V lookup: CDR1 LGHDT, CDR2 YNNKEL (reference sequence). The V gene lost 4 bases and the J gene lost 5 bases, with 12 bases spanning the gap. Donors were healthy Caucasian individuals from Russia aged roughly 6 to 95. This same sample was also taken into another study, of T cells of mothers and their children. According to that study: The study obtained over 8.5 million TCR beta CDR3 reads per mother and a few million per child.

The material sequenced was blood. This sequence joins TRBV3-1 and TRBJ2-7; D tentatively reads TRBD1 or TRBD2 (5 bases each). This sequence was found in a boy younger than 10 in good health. The CDR3 spells CASSPRRGHEQYF. As DNA, the CDR3 is TGTGCCAGCAGCCCCCGTCGGGGCCACGAGCAGTACTTC.